The 31 T cell receptor beta chains below all came from one sample that was sequenced in a study of Graves' ophthalmopathy and Graves' hyperthyroidism. Amplification targeted the TCR beta CDR3 regions, with RNA transcripts as the source material. The first-round RT-PCR employed HTBI primers together with the Qiagen OneStep RT-PCR kit. A multiplex PCR was then performed as the second round. A single record per CDR3 protein comes from TCRdb applying MiXCR to the multiplex PCR reads. Seen here are about 210,000 distinct CDR3 sequences, roughly 29% observed once, and the top ten hold approximately 9%. Sequenced input: peripheral blood. These receptor sequences come from a man aged 45-65 years with Graves' ophthalmopathy.

This clonotype was found many times. The gene calls are TRBV6-2 or TRBV6-3 and TRBJ2-6; unclear D gene. The CDR3 has 12 residues. The germline V gene encodes CDR1 MNHEY and CDR2 SVGEGT. The germline V and J ends were trimmed by 7 bases and 3 bases, with 4 bases remaining between them. DNA of the CDR3: TGTGCCAGCACCTTTGGGGCCAACGTCCTGACTTTC. Residues: CASTFGANVLTF.

This clonotype was seen ten or more times. V usage is TRBV6-1 and J usage is TRBJ2-2; 7 positions agree with TRBD1. Germline V gene data show CDR1 as MNHNS and CDR2 as SASEGT. The CDR3 loop spans 15 amino acids. Trimming removed 6 bases from V and 5 bases from J; junction bases left unmatched: 9. CDR3 in amino acids: CASSPQGVWTGELFF. The DNA of the CDR3 is TGTGCCAGCAGCCCCCAGGGGGTATGGACCGGGGAGCTGTTTTTT.

In this sample, this clonotype turned up many times. The V call is TRBV6-2 or TRBV6-3, the J call TRBJ1-5; a possible D gene is TRBD1 (5 bases). V lost 2 bases and J 2 bases, leaving 10 bases between the germline ends. CDR1 is MNHEY and CDR2 is SVGEGT in the germline V gene. The CDR3 loop spans 15 amino acids. In DNA form, the CDR3 reads TGTGCCAGCAGTTACGGGGGTCCTGGCAATCAGCCCCAGCATTTT. This translates into CASSYGGPGNQPQHF.

This clonotype was observed many times. The rearrangement links TRBV10-3 to TRBJ2-2; D call uncertain. CDR1 and CDR2 (germline): ENHRY, SYGVKD. CDR3 length equals 12 residues. V was cut by 3 bases and J by 2 bases, with 1 base left in between. CDR3 sequence: CAISDNTGELFF. CDR3 nucleotide sequence: TGTGCCATCAGTGACAACACCGGGGAGCTGTTTTTT.

The chain joins TRBV12-5 to TRBJ2-6; D ambiguous. The V end was cut by 7 bases, the J end by 4 bases, with 8 bases between. Germline CDR1 is LGHNT and CDR2 is FRNRAP. The CDR3 totals 13 residues. CDR3 amino acids: CASAFGGANVLTF. CDR3 bases: TGTGCTAGTGCTTTCGGAGGGGCCAACGTCCTGACTTTC. Complete variable domain (other parts from reference TRBV12-5 and TRBJ2-6): DARVTQTPRHKVTEMGQEVTMRCQPILGHNTVFWYRQTMMQGLELLAYFRNRAPLDDSGMPKDRFSAEMPDATLATLKIQPSEPRDSAVYFCASAFGGANVLTFGAGSRLTVL.

This clonotype occurred many times. The genes are TRBV4-3 and TRBJ1-2; D call uncertain. Between the trimmed V and J ends, which lost 1 base and 8 bases, there was a span of 8 bases. CDR3 length: 12 residues. Germline values: CDR1 LGHNA, CDR2 YSLEER. This chain's CDR3 is CASSQGRVGYTF. The CDR3 region has the DNA TGCGCCAGCAGCCAAGGGAGGGTCGGCTACACCTTC.

This clonotype was observed many times. The rearrangement links TRBV27 to TRBJ2-7; 7 bases agree with TRBD1. V lost 7 bases to trimming and J lost 6 bases; unmatched junction nucleotides: 12. The CDR3 totals 14 residues. Germline V gene sequence: CDR1 MNHEY, CDR2 SMNVEV (reference sequence). The CDR3 DNA reads as TGTGCCAGCATCAGTCGACAGGGAGAGGTCGAGCAGTACTTC. Residues: CASISRQGEVEQYF.

This clonotype has a count of ten or more. The CDR3 is CASSARRGFLTSGANVLTF. For the CDR3, the DNA is TGTGCCAGCAGTGCCCGTCGAGGGTTTCTAACCTCTGGGGCCAACGTCCTGACTTTC. V gene TRBV6-1 combines with J gene TRBJ2-6; TRBD2 is a possible D gene (5 bases). This CDR3 region has 19 residues. Deletions cut 4 bases from V and 0 bases from J, with 19 bases between. Germline assignment: CDR1 MNHNS and CDR2 SASEGT.

This clonotype was counted at least ten times. The chain has TRBV27 and TRBJ1-1, with no clear D. Germline CDR1 and CDR2: MNHEY and SMNVEV (reference sequence). The V gene lost 5 bases and the J gene lost 0 bases, with 13 bases spanning the gap. The CDR3 extends over 15 amino acids. The chain's CDR3 is CASSQLRSMNTEAFF. Written as DNA, the CDR3 is TGTGCCAGCAGTCAACTCAGATCTATGAACACTGAAGCTTTCTTT.

This clonotype was recorded many times. The chain links TRBV29-1 to TRBJ1-5; D unclear. The CDR3 has 14 residues. Germline V gene data show CDR1 as SQVTM and CDR2 as ANQGSEA. V was shortened by 5 bases and J by 4 bases, with 15 bases between the two germline ends. The DNA for the CDR3 is TGCAGCGTTTCGGGTGACACTGGGAATCAGCCCCAGCATTTT. Its protein product is CSVSGDTGNQPQHF.

The sample holds many counts of this clonotype. The gene calls are TRBV6-1 and TRBJ1-1; D unresolved. The CDR3 has 15 residues. Trimming left V 8 bases short and J 1 base short, with 17 bases between. Per germline, CDR1 MNHNS and CDR2 SASEGT. The CDR3 loop is CASYYRASGNTEAFF. CDR3 bases: TGTGCCAGCTACTACAGAGCCTCAGGGAACACTGAAGCTTTCTTT.

The chain combines TRBV30 with TRBJ1-1, with a weak D call TRBD1 (6 bases). Between the trimmed V and J ends, which lost 5 bases and 5 bases, there was a span of 15 bases. The CDR3 has 13 residues. The V gene's germline CDR1 is GTSNPN and CDR2 SVGIG (reference sequence). The CDR3, as DNA: TGTGCCTGGTGGGACAATCAAAGAACTGAAGCTTTCTTT. It specifies CAWWDNQRTEAFF.

This clonotype showed up many times. The chain is built from TRBV3-1 and TRBJ2-2, with D unresolved. The CDR3 has 15 residues. CDR1 is LGHDT and CDR2 is YNNKEL in the germline V gene (reference sequence). V was clipped by 0 bases and J by 8 bases, with 13 bases between them. The CDR3 loop is CASSQDPGTGGELFF. CDR3 nucleotide sequence: TGTGCCAGCAGCCAAGACCCAGGAACTGGAGGGGAGCTGTTTTTT. The whole variable domain, filled in from reference TRBV3-1 and TRBJ2-2, reads DTAVSQTPKYLVTQMGNDKSIKCEQNLGHDTMYWYKQDSKKFLKIMFSYNNKELIINETVPNRFSPKSPDKAHLNLHINSLELGDSAVYFCASSQDPGTGGELFFGEGSRLTVL.

In its sample, this clonotype was seen many times. The rearrangement uses TRBV12-3 or TRBV12-4 and TRBJ1-1, with D possibly TRBD1 on 5 matching bases. Trimming shortened V by 2 bases and J by 0 bases, and 10 bases separated the two germline ends. The CDR3 contains 15 residues. Here the CDR3 DNA reads TGTGCCAGCAGTTTATGGCCACAGGTGAACACTGAAGCTTTCTTT. It specifies CASSLWPQVNTEAFF.

This clonotype was recorded at least ten times. The chain has TRBV10-3 and TRBJ1-5, with D possibly matching TRBD1 (5 bases). CDR1 ENHRY and CDR2 SYGVKD come from the germline V gene. Trimming removed 4 bases from V and 0 bases from J, with 16 bases in between. This CDR3 spans 17 amino acids. The CDR3: CAISGGRSADSNQPQHF. The CDR3 DNA reads as TGTGCCATCAGTGGGGGACGGTCGGCCGATAGCAATCAGCCCCAGCATTTT.

This clonotype was seen repeatedly, ten times or more. This chain uses TRBV19 with TRBJ2-4; D gene unclear. Germline-derived CDR1 and CDR2 are LNHDA and SQIVND (reference sequence). V was pared by 6 bases and J by 0 bases, with 18 bases between. The CDR3 loop spans 17 amino acids. The CDR3 loop reads CASSLDTAALAKNIQYF. CDR3 in DNA: TGTGCCAGTAGCCTAGATACGGCAGCTCTAGCCAAAAACATTCAGTACTTC. Drawing the rest from reference TRBV19 and TRBJ2-4, the complete variable domain is DGGITQSPKYLFRKEGQNVTLSCEQNLNHDAMYWYRQDPGQGLRLIYYSQIVNDFQKGDIAEGYSVSREKKESFPLTVTSAQKNPTAFYLCASSLDTAALAKNIQYFGAGTRLSVL.

The sample holds many counts of this clonotype. The chain joins TRBV28 to TRBJ2-7; 7 bases agree with TRBD1. Germline loops: CDR1 MDHEN, CDR2 SYDVKM. The CDR3 consists of 16 residues. The V gene end was trimmed by 7 bases and the J gene end by 2 bases; junction bases not matched to a gene: 14. Written as DNA, the CDR3 is TGTGCCAGCACAAACCGACAGGGAAGATCCCCCTACGAGCAGTACTTC. This encodes CASTNRQGRSPYEQYF. Based on the CDR3 plus reference TRBV28 and TRBJ2-7, the full variable domain is DVKVTQSSRYLVKRTGEKVFLECVQDMDHENMFWYRQDPGLGLRLIYFSYDVKMKEKGDIPEGYSVSREKKERFSLILESASTNQTSMYLCASTNRQGRSPYEQYFGPGTRLTVT.

This clonotype was seen at least ten times. One end of the junction is discordant with germline, which a read error may explain. The chain recombines TRBV7-2 with TRBJ1-2; possibly TRBD1 for D (5 bases). Per the germline V gene, CDR1 is SGHTA and CDR2 is FQGNSA. This CDR3 region has 13 residues. The CDR3: CGSSSPGYYGYTF. CDR3 in DNA: TGTGGCAGCTCTAGCCCAGGGTACTATGGCTACACCTTC.

V gene TRBV7-6 combines with J gene TRBJ2-2; D unclear. Between the trimmed V and J ends, which lost 3 bases and 8 bases, there was a span of 4 bases. The CDR3 covers 11 residues. Germline-derived CDR1 and CDR2 are SGHVS and FNYEAQ. The CDR3 spells CASSFEGELFF. Here the CDR3 DNA reads TGTGCCAGCAGCTTTGAGGGGGAGCTGTTTTTT.

This clonotype was detected ten times or more. The chain recombines TRBV2 with TRBJ2-2; maybe TRBD2 (6 bases). Germline V gene data show CDR1 as SNHLY and CDR2 as FYNNEI. V lost 2 bases, J lost 4 bases, and 14 bases lay in between. The CDR3 extends over 16 amino acids. The CDR3, as DNA: TGTGCCAGCAGTGAACGAAGACTAGTAGGCACCGGGGAGCTGTTTTTT. This translates into CASSERRLVGTGELFF.

This clonotype is medium-sized by share. V usage is TRBV6-5 and J usage is TRBJ1-2; D is unresolved. CDR1 and CDR2 (germline): MNHEY, SVGAGI. The CDR3 is 16 residues long. With 7 bases removed from V and 0 bases from J, the gap between germline ends came to 18 bases. CDR3 coding DNA: TGTGCCAGCACCCTTAATCCCTACAGCGCTAACTATGGCTACACCTTC. It translates to CASTLNPYSANYGYTF.

The chain uses TRBV28 and TRBJ1-5; D is perhaps TRBD1 (5 bases). Germline CDR1 is MDHEN and CDR2 is SYDVKM. The CDR3 loop spans 15 amino acids. Trimming took 2 bases from V and 7 from J, leaving 15 bases between them. This chain's CDR3 is CASSLGGGTYQPQHF. The CDR3 bases are TGTGCCAGCAGTTTAGGTGGAGGGACGTACCAGCCCCAGCATTTT.

The CDR3 loop is CASSEPGNGYEQYF. As DNA, the CDR3 is TGTGCCAGCAGTGAACCCGGGAATGGCTACGAGCAGTACTTC. This chain uses TRBV6-1 with TRBJ2-7; a possible D gene is TRBD2 (5 bases). This CDR3 contains 14 residues. The V gene lost 2 bases and the J gene lost 3 bases, with 11 bases spanning the gap. The germline V gene encodes CDR1 MNHNS and CDR2 SASEGT.

This clonotype showed up many times. This chain uses TRBV5-1 with TRBJ2-7, with D tentatively TRBD2 (6 bases). Germline V gives CDR1 SGHRS, CDR2 YFSETQ. The CDR3 consists of 15 residues. V lost 3 bases to trimming and J lost 5 bases, with 18 bases between them. In nucleotides, the CDR3 is TGCGCCAGCAGCTGGTGGGATTCGGGAGTCAACGAGCAGTACTTC. Translated: CASSWWDSGVNEQYF. The complete variable domain, with remaining parts taken from reference TRBV5-1 and TRBJ2-7, reads KAGVTQTPRYLIKTRGQQVTLSCSPISGHRSVSWYQQTPGQGLQFLFEYFSETQRNKGNFPGRFSGRQFSNSRSEMNVSTLELGDSALYLCASSWWDSGVNEQYFGPGTRLTVT.

Many counts were recorded for this clonotype. J is TRBJ1-3 and V is TRBV6-5; TRBD1 is a possible D gene (5 bases). CDR1 and CDR2 (germline): MNHEY, SVGAGI. The ends were cut back, 7 bases at V and 4 bases at J, with 17 bases in the middle. The CDR3 extends over 15 amino acids. The CDR3 here is CASTLGPAVGNTIYF. CDR3 DNA: TGTGCCAGCACCCTGGGGCCGGCGGTGGGAAACACCATATATTTT.

This clonotype was seen ten or more times. V usage is TRBV7-2 and J usage is TRBJ1-6; D not resolved. There are 12 residues in the CDR3. Trimming took off 5 bases at V and 10 bases at J, with 9 bases between the two ends. Per the germline V gene, CDR1 is SGHTA and CDR2 is FQGNSA. CDR3 bases: TGTGCCAGCAGCCTAACGTCCTCACCCCTCCACTTT. Translation: CASSLTSSPLHF.

The chain combines TRBV6-5 with TRBJ2-5, with a tentative D call TRBD2 (6 bases). Trimming left V 5 bases short and J 2 bases short, with 15 bases between. CDR1 is MNHEY, CDR2 SVGAGI, per germline. This CDR3 is built from 15 residues. The DNA of the CDR3 is TGTGCCAGCAGTCTTACGGGGGACTCGCAAGAGACCCAGTACTTC. Protein: CASSLTGDSQETQYF.

This clonotype was picked up many times. V and J are TRBV5-6 and TRBJ2-5; TRBD1 might be the D (5 bases). The ends were cut back, 2 bases at V and 1 base at J, with 9 bases in the middle. The CDR3 totals 14 residues. Germline loops: CDR1 SGHDT, CDR2 YYEEEE. CDR3 protein: CASSFAGLQETQYF. CDR3 sequence (DNA): TGTGCCAGCAGCTTTGCAGGGCTCCAAGAGACCCAGTACTTC.

This clonotype occurred many times. The chain uses TRBV6-1 and TRBJ2-5, with TRBD2 matching 7 bases. CDR1 MNHNS and CDR2 SASEGT come from the germline V gene. This CDR3 comprises 16 residues. V lost 4 bases to trimming and J lost 4 bases; unmatched junction nucleotides: 12. The CDR3 DNA reads as TGTGCCAGCAGTGGGCGGGAGTCTAGGATCAGAGAGACCCAGTACTTC. Translating it yields CASSGRESRIRETQYF.

This clonotype was counted ten times or more. The chain uses TRBV27 and TRBJ2-1; 11 positions agree with TRBD2. Germline values: CDR1 MNHEY, CDR2 SMNVEV (reference sequence). The V and J ends lost 5 bases and 2 bases, in that order; junction bases with no gene match: 2. The CDR3 spans 15 residues. The CDR3 nucleotides read TGTGCCAGCAGTCTAGCGGGAGGCCCCTACAATGAGCAGTTCTTC. It specifies CASSLAGGPYNEQFF.

This clonotype was detected ten times or more. This sequence joins TRBV20-1 and TRBJ2-7; D is uncertain. There are 10 residues in the CDR3. V gave up 5 bases and J gave up 1 base, with 3 bases separating them. Germline loops: CDR1 DFQATT, CDR2 SNEGSKA (reference sequence). This chain's CDR3 is CSAGSYEQYF. CDR3 nucleotide sequence: TGCAGTGCTGGGTCCTACGAGCAGTACTTC.